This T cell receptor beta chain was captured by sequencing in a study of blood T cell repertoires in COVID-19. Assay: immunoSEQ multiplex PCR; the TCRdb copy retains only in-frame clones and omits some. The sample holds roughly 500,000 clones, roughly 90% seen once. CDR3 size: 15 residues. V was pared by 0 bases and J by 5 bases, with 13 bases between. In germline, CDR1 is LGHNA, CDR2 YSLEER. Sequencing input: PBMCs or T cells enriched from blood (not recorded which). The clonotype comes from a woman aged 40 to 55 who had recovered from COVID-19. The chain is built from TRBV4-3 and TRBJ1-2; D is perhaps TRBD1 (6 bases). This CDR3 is CASSQELRTEYGYTF. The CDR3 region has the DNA TGCGCCAGCAGCCAAGAATTGAGGACAGAATATGGCTACACCTTC.